One sample yielded the 24 T cell receptor beta chains listed below, sequenced in a study of identical twins. MiXCR was run by TCRdb on the 5' RACE reads, yielding one entry per CDR3 protein. Of a few hundred thousand distinct CDR3 sequences listed, less than 20% are singletons. Sequenced input: naive T cells sorted from blood. These receptors all stem from a man in his fifties or sixties in good health.

Only one count was recorded for this clonotype. This sequence joins TRBV28 and TRBJ2-7, with 10 bases that match TRBD2. The CDR3 consists of 18 residues. Unmatched junction bases numbered 11, after V lost 3 bases and J lost 0 bases. Germline loops: CDR1 MDHEN, CDR2 SYDVKM. The CDR3 DNA sequence: TGTGCCAGCAGTTTTGGTTCTAGCGGGGGTTACATCTCCTACGAGCAGTACTTC. It yields the protein CASSFGSSGGYISYEQYF.

This clonotype occurred a few times. This sequence joins TRBV29-1 and TRBJ2-3; the match to TRBD2 covers 10 bases. The CDR3 covers 16 residues. V was pared by 1 base and J by 6 bases, with 10 bases of the junction left unmatched. Germline loops: CDR1 SQVTM, CDR2 ANQGSEA. The CDR3 DNA reads TGCAGCGTTGAAGTGGCACTAGCGGGGACCCGGGATACGCAGTATTTT. The encoded protein is CSVEVALAGTRDTQYF.

There are many counts of this clonotype. V gene TRBV5-1 combines with J gene TRBJ2-5; 8 bases are a match to TRBD1. Germline CDR1 and CDR2: SGHRS and YFSETQ. V lost 7 bases, J lost 5 bases, and 7 bases stayed unmatched. CDR3 length: 13 residues. For the CDR3, the DNA is TGCGCCAGCCAAGCGGACAGGGCGGAGACCCAGTACTTC. Its translation: CASQADRAETQYF.

This clonotype was counted only a few times. The junction departs from germline at one end; a sequencing error may be responsible. The chain has TRBV13 and TRBJ2-7; D perhaps matches TRBD1 (6 bases). The CDR3 consists of 15 residues. CDR1 PRHDT and CDR2 FYEKMQ come from the germline V gene (reference sequence). CDR3 in DNA: TGTGCCAGCAGCCTAGGCCGGGACAACTCCTACGAGCAGTACTTC. Residues: CASSLGRDNSYEQYF.

This clonotype was seen only a few times. This chain uses TRBV9 with TRBJ2-4, with TRBD2 as a possible D gene (5 bases). Germline lookup yields CDR1 SGDLS and CDR2 YYNGEE. CDR3 length: 12 amino acids. The germline V and J ends were trimmed by 5 bases and 6 bases, with 9 bases remaining between them. Here the CDR3 reads CASRGEGNIQYF. As DNA, the CDR3 is TGTGCCAGCAGAGGAGAGGGAAACATTCAGTACTTC. Complete variable domain (other parts from reference TRBV9 and TRBJ2-4): DSGVTQTPKHLITATGQRVTLRCSPRSGDLSVYWYQQSLDQGLQFLIQYYNGEERAKGNILERFSAQQFPDLHSELNLSSLELGDSALYFCASRGEGNIQYFGAGTRLSVL.

The chain has TRBV28 and TRBJ2-7; tentatively, D is TRBD1 (7 bases). In germline, CDR1 is MDHEN, CDR2 SYDVKM. The CDR3 covers 14 residues. Trimming removed 7 bases from V and 2 bases from J, with 15 bases in between. The CDR3 sequence is CASNRRGLTYEQYF. In nucleotides, the CDR3 is TGTGCCAGCAACCGGAGGGGGCTCACCTACGAGCAGTACTTC.

This clonotype was observed many times. This sequence joins TRBV2 and TRBJ2-1; D might be TRBD1 or TRBD2, each matching 5 bases. Trimming pared 7 bases from V and 1 base from J, leaving 14 bases between. The V gene's germline CDR1 is SNHLY and CDR2 FYNNEI. The CDR3 spans 15 residues. The CDR3, as DNA: TGTGCCAGCAAGACGGGGCAAGGGTCCTACAATGAGCAGTTCTTC. It codes for CASKTGQGSYNEQFF.

This clonotype has more than one count but fewer than ten. The V call is TRBV20-1, the J call TRBJ1-4, with 7 bases lining up with TRBD1. V was clipped by 0 bases and J by 10 bases; unmatched bases: 8. Germline-derived CDR1 and CDR2 are DFQATT and SNEGSKA (reference sequence). The CDR3 extends over 14 amino acids. CDR3 region: CSARESTGRGKLFF. The CDR3 bases are TGCAGTGCTAGAGAGTCGACAGGGCGAGGAAAACTGTTTTTT.

This clonotype has only a few counts. The CDR3 bases are TGCGCCAGCAGCCCCTTTACCGGGGCCTTGAACACTGAAGCTTTCTTT. This sequence encodes CASSPFTGALNTEAFF. The rearrangement joins TRBV5-1 to TRBJ1-1; D possibly corresponds to TRBD1 (5 bases). The V end lost 4 bases, the J end lost 0 bases, and 16 bases lay between the germline ends. Per the germline V gene, CDR1 is SGHRS and CDR2 is YFSETQ. The CDR3 has 16 amino acids.

This clonotype occurred a few times. V gene TRBV5-1 combines with J gene TRBJ2-7; D may be TRBD2 (6 bases). Trimming took off 0 bases at V and 5 bases at J, with 9 bases between the two ends. This CDR3 is 13 amino acids long. Germline CDR1 and CDR2: SGHRS and YFSETQ. The CDR3 spells CASSLVGGNEQYF. CDR3 coding DNA: TGCGCCAGCAGCTTGGTCGGAGGGAACGAGCAGTACTTC. Looking up the rest from reference TRBV5-1 and TRBJ2-7 gives the full variable domain: KAGVTQTPRYLIKTRGQQVTLSCSPISGHRSVSWYQQTPGQGLQFLFEYFSETQRNKGNFPGRFSGRQFSNSRSEMNVSTLELGDSALYLCASSLVGGNEQYFGPGTRLTVT.

This clonotype was picked up many times. V usage is TRBV10-3 and J usage is TRBJ2-3, with D hard to call. The germline V gene encodes CDR1 ENHRY and CDR2 SYGVKD. The V end lost 10 bases, the J end lost 2 bases, and 7 bases lay between the germline ends. The CDR3 covers 11 residues. CDR3 in amino acids: CATMDTDTQYF. CDR3 nucleotide sequence: TGTGCCACCATGGACACAGATACGCAGTATTTT.

The sample holds a few counts of this clonotype. The J gene is TRBJ2-7, the V gene TRBV7-6; 12 bases agree with TRBD1. CDR3 length: 17 amino acids. The V segment lost 2 bases and the J segment 4 bases; nucleotides outside the gene matches: 9. Germline CDR1 SGHVS, CDR2 FNYEAQ. CDR3 residues: CASSLSSPGQGAYEQYF. The DNA for the CDR3 is TGTGCCAGCAGCTTAAGCTCTCCGGGACAGGGGGCTTACGAGCAGTACTTC.

This clonotype was seen more than once but under ten times. The chain recombines TRBV4-1 with TRBJ1-3; the D gene is possibly TRBD1 (6 bases). The CDR3 is 13 residues long. The V gene's germline CDR1 is MGHRA and CDR2 YSYEKL. V shed 4 bases and J shed 8 bases, with 12 bases lying between them. CDR3 loop: CASSRTVLDTIYF. The CDR3 DNA reads as TGCGCCAGCAGCCGGACAGTTTTGGACACCATATATTTT.

A few counts support this clonotype. The V call is TRBV18, the J call TRBJ2-1, with 12 bases lining up with TRBD2. The CDR3 consists of 16 residues. V lost 5 bases and J lost 5; bases outside the gene matches: 7. Germline CDR1 KGHSH, CDR2 LQKENI. Written as DNA, the CDR3 is TGTGCCAGCTCAAGGGCCCCTAGCGGGAGGGACAATGAGCAGTTCTTC. Its protein is CASSRAPSGRDNEQFF.

The chain joins TRBV12-3 or TRBV12-4 to TRBJ2-4; 8 bases align to TRBD1. Germline trimming cut 5 bases from V and 6 bases from J; bases unmatched to any gene: 0. The CDR3 is 12 residues long. The CDR3 DNA follows: TGTGCCAGCAGTCAGGGGGCAAACATTCAGTACTTC. It codes for CASSQGANIQYF.

The chain recombines TRBV3-1 with TRBJ2-1; D could derive from TRBD1 or TRBD2 (5 bases each). From germline, CDR1 is LGHDT and CDR2 YNNKEL (reference sequence). Trimming left V 1 base short and J 7 bases short, with 20 bases between. The length of the CDR3 is 17 residues. In DNA, the CDR3 is TGTGCCAGCAGCCAAGCGACAGCCTCCTACGGGGTTAATGAGCAGTTCTTC. This gives the protein CASSQATASYGVNEQFF.

This clonotype occurred many times. The V call is TRBV6-2 or TRBV6-3, the J call TRBJ2-5; D is undetermined. CDR3 length: 14 residues. Looked up from germline, CDR1 is MNHEY and CDR2 is SVGEGT. V lost 4 bases, J lost 5 bases, and 14 bases lay in between. The CDR3 DNA sequence: TGTGCCAGCAGTTCGCTACGACTTGGGGAGACCCAGTACTTC. Its translation: CASSSLRLGETQYF.

The chain recombines TRBV29-1 with TRBJ2-2; 9 bases map to TRBD2. The CDR3 consists of 15 residues. V was clipped by 3 bases and J by 5 bases; unmatched bases: 7. The germline V gene has CDR1 SQVTM and CDR2 ANQGSEA. Written as DNA, the CDR3 is TGCAGCGTTGACCCAGCGGGAGGAGGGACCGGGGAGCTGTTTTTT. Its translation: CSVDPAGGGTGELFF.

This clonotype was seen ten or more times. V and J are TRBV29-1 and TRBJ2-3; 9 bases match TRBD2. The germline gives CDR1 SQVTM, CDR2 ANQGSEA. Trimming at V came to 8 bases and at J to 6 bases, leaving 12 bases not matched to a gene. This CDR3 is 14 amino acids long. The CDR3 reads CSFTLLAGTDTQYF. The CDR3 DNA reads as TGCAGCTTCACGCTCCTAGCGGGGACCGATACGCAGTATTTT.

The chain couples TRBV4-3 to TRBJ2-2, with 10 positions matching TRBD2. In germline, CDR1 is LGHNA, CDR2 YSLEER. Germline trimming cut 4 bases from V and 4 bases from J; bases unmatched to any gene: 18. The CDR3 consists of 20 residues. CDR3 coding DNA: TGCGCCAGCAGCCTCAGCGCGGGACTAGCGAATATATGGGGCACCGGGGAGCTGTTTTTT. Translation: CASSLSAGLANIWGTGELFF.

Here the CDR3 reads CASSPRVASKKNNEQFF. CDR3 coding DNA: TGTGCCAGCAGTCCCCGGGTAGCGAGCAAAAAGAACAATGAGCAGTTCTTC. The V gene is TRBV28, the J gene TRBJ2-1, with D possibly matching TRBD2 (5 bases). The V and J ends lost 5 bases and 5 bases respectively, with 22 bases between them. The CDR3 totals 17 residues. In germline, CDR1 is MDHEN, CDR2 SYDVKM. The variable domain in full, with the rest retrieved from reference TRBV28 and TRBJ2-1, is DVKVTQSSRYLVKRTGEKVFLECVQDMDHENMFWYRQDPGLGLRLIYFSYDVKMKEKGDIPEGYSVSREKKERFSLILESASTNQTSMYLCASSPRVASKKNNEQFFGPGTRLTVL.

As concerns this clonotype: The conserved final phenylalanine or tryptophan is absent from the CDR3, which likely points to a read error. The chain recombines TRBV9 with TRBJ2-7; D gene ambiguous. The germline gives CDR1 SGDLS, CDR2 YYNGEE. V lost 2 bases and J lost 6, with 15 bases in between. The CDR3 spans 14 residues. For the CDR3, the DNA is TGTGCCAGCAGCGTTTCTCAGCCTCCCACCGAGCAGTACTAC. Translation gives CASSVSQPPTEQYY.

The chain has TRBV5-1 and TRBJ2-7; D is undetermined. V was pared by 0 bases and J by 4 bases, with 20 bases between. This CDR3 comprises 17 residues. CDR1 and CDR2 (germline): SGHRS, YFSETQ. The CDR3 is CASSLAVSARPQYEQYF. DNA of the CDR3: TGCGCCAGCAGCTTGGCGGTCTCGGCGCGGCCTCAATACGAGCAGTACTTC.

This clonotype was seen a handful of times. The rearrangement uses TRBV6-1 and TRBJ2-5; the match to TRBD1 covers 8 bases. The germline V gene encodes CDR1 MNHNS and CDR2 SASEGT. The CDR3 runs 13 residues. V dropped 7 bases and J dropped 6; count of bases not matched to a gene: 7. The CDR3 here is CASTSQGGKTQYF. CDR3 coding DNA: TGTGCCAGCACCTCACAGGGGGGAAAGACCCAGTACTTC.